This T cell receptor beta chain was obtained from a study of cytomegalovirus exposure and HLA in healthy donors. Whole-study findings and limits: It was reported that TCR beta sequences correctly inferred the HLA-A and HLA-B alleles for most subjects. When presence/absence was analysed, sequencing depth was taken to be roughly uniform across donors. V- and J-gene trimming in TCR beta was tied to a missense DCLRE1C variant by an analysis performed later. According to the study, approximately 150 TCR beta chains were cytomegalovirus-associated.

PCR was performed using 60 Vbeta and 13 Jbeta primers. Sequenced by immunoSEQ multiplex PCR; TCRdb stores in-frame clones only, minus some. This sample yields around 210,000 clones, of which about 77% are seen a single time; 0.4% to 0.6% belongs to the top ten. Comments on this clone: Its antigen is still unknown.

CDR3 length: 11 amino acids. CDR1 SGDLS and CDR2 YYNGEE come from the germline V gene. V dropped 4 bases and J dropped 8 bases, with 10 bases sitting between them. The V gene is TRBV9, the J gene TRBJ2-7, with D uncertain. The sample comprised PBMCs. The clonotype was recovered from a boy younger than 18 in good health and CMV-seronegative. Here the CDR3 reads CASSSDSKQYF. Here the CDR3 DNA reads TGTGCCAGCAGCTCCGACTCCAAGCAGTACTTC.